Listed below are T cell receptor beta chains from one sample, sequenced in a study of CD8 T cells in ankylosing spondylitis. One entry per CDR3 protein, called by TCRdb with MiXCR from the 5' RACE reads. The sample records under 950,000 distinct CDR3 sequences, over 15% being singletons. The sample consisted of blood, either unsorted or a sorted T cell fraction (not recorded which). These receptors all stem from a male donor with ankylosing spondylitis. CDR3s include the opening cysteine and the closing phenylalanine or tryptophan. A D gene is named only where the DNA matches it firmly. Not every row has a clone size; where given, it reads once, few, many or a size class.

size: -
J: TRBJ2-1
D: -
V: TRBV5-1
DNA: TGCGCCAGCAGCTTGGGCCAATTCTACAATGAGCAGTTCTTC
CDR3: CASSLGQFYNEQFF

size: -
J: TRBJ1-1
D: -
V: TRBV11-2
DNA: TGTGCCAGCAGCTTAGATGAGGGCAGCGGGGCTGAAGCTTTCTTT
CDR3: CASSLDEGSGAEAFF

size: few
J: TRBJ2-1
D: TRBD2
V: TRBV4-1
DNA: TGCGCCAGCAGCCACCCCAAGGGTGCGGGAGTTTTACGTGAGCAGTTCTTC
CDR3: CASSHPKGAGVLREQFF

size: -
J: TRBJ2-5
D: -
V: TRBV2
DNA: TGTGCCAGCAGACCTGACAGTACTGAGACCCAGTACTTC
CDR3: CASRPDSTETQYF

size: few
J: TRBJ2-3
D: -
V: TRBV4-3
DNA: TGCGCCAGCAGCCAAGTAGGGACCTTCGATACGCAGTATTTT
CDR3: CASSQVGTFDTQYF

size: few
J: TRBJ2-1
D: -
V: TRBV5-1
DNA: TGCGCCAGCAGGACAGACGTCGACAATGATCAGTTCTTC
CDR3: CASRTDVDNDQFF

size: -
J: TRBJ1-2
D: -
V: TRBV3-1
DNA: TGTGCCAGCAGCCAAGAACGGATACCCTATGGCTACACCTTC
CDR3: CASSQERIPYGYTF

size: -
J: TRBJ2-3
D: TRBD2
V: TRBV2
DNA: TGTGCCAGCAGTCCACAAAGCGGGGGGCGAACAGATACGCAGTATTTT
CDR3: CASSPQSGGRTDTQYF

size: -
J: TRBJ1-3
D: -
V: TRBV10-3
DNA: TGTGCCATCAGTGAGCCAGGCAACTCTGGAAACACCATATATTTT
CDR3: CAISEPGNSGNTIYF

size: -
J: TRBJ2-7
D: -
V: TRBV20-1
DNA: TGCAGTGCTGAGGAACCGACTAGAACCTACGAGCAGTACTTC
CDR3: CSAEEPTRTYEQYF

size: -
J: TRBJ1-2
D: -
V: TRBV12-3/TRBV12-4
DNA: TGTGCCAGCAGTTACTCGAACTATGGCTACACCTTC
CDR3: CASSYSNYGYTF

size: -
J: TRBJ2-1
D: -
V: TRBV6-1
DNA: TGTGCCAGCAGCCCTGCGGGTGACGGGCCCTACAATGAGCAGTTCTTC
CDR3: CASSPAGDGPYNEQFF

size: -
J: TRBJ1-5
D: -
V: TRBV6-2/TRBV6-3
DNA: TGTGCCAGCAGTTTTTCGGGGCCCCGACAGCCCCAGCATTTT
CDR3: CASSFSGPRQPQHF

size: -
J: TRBJ1-3
D: -
V: TRBV20-1
DNA: TGCAGTGGCTCTGACAGCTCAGGAAACACCATATATTTT
CDR3: CSGSDSSGNTIYF